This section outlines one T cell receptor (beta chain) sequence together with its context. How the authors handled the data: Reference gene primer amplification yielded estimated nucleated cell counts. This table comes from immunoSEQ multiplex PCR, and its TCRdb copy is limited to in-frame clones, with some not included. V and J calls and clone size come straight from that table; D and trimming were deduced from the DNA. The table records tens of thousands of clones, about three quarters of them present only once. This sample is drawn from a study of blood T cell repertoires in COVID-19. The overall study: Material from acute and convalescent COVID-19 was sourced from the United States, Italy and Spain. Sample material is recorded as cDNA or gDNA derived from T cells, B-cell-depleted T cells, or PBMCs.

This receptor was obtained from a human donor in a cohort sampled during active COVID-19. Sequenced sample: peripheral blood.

The CDR3 sequence is CASSYTLTLALYNEQFF. DNA of the CDR3: TGTGCCAGCAGTTACACCCTAACCCTAGCGCTATACAATGAGCAGTTCTTC. The chain combines TRBV6-2 or TRBV6-3 with TRBJ2-1; a weak D match, TRBD2 (6 bases). The CDR3 totals 17 residues. From germline, CDR1 is MNHEY and CDR2 SVGEGT. Trimming removed 2 bases at V and 4 bases at J, with 18 bases between.